The rows below give T cell receptor beta chains drawn from one sample of a study of somatic mutations in cytotoxic T cells in rheumatoid arthritis. Sequencing used immunoSEQ multiplex PCR; TCRdb keeps in-frame clones, though not all of them. The sample contains 4,000 to 5,000 clones, around three quarters of which appear only once. The sequencing input was CD8+ T cells sorted from blood. The receptors derive from a woman aged 60 to 75 with rheumatoid arthritis. The CDR3 runs from the conserved cysteine through the conserved F or W. Each record gives: D gene, V gene, clone size, J gene, CDR3 protein, CDR3 DNA. A D gene is named only where the DNA matches it firmly. The listing skips clone size in some rows; elsewhere it reads once, few, many or a size class.

TRBD1	TRBV27	NA	TRBJ2-1	CASSLYPGQDSYNEQFF	TGTGCCAGCAGTTTATACCCGGGACAGGATTCCTACAATGAGCAGTTCTTC
NA	TRBV21-1	NA	TRBJ1-6	CASRPRIATLHHNSPLHF	TGTGCCAGCAGGCCAAGAATAGCTACACTACATCATAATTCACCCCTCCACTTT
TRBD1	TRBV6-1	NA	TRBJ1-5	CASSTRARGHQPQHF	TGTGCCAGCAGTACCAGGGCCAGGGGGCATCAGCCCCAGCATTTT
TRBD2	TRBV6-5	NA	TRBJ2-2	CASSPAGANTGELFF	TGTGCCAGCAGTCCCGCGGGGGCGAACACCGGGGAGCTGTTTTTT
NA	TRBV11-1	NA	TRBJ2-6	CASSWGWGAGANVLTF	TGTGCCAGCAGCTGGGGTTGGGGGGCTGGGGCCAACGTCCTGACTTTC
NA	TRBV19	NA	TRBJ2-1	CASSIERLRTPYNEQFF	TGTGCCAGTAGTATAGAGCGGTTGAGGACACCTTACAATGAGCAGTTCTTC
NA	TRBV18	NA	TRBJ1-2	CASSAGEEGYTF	TGTGCCAGCTCAGCGGGCGAGGAAGGCTACACCTTC
NA	TRBV19	NA	TRBJ1-6	CASSIGVRNSPLHF	TGTGCCAGTAGTATCGGAGTGAGAAATTCACCCCTCCACTTT
TRBD2	TRBV5-1	NA	TRBJ2-1	CASSLPSGGALRSSYNEQFF	TGCGCCAGCAGCCTTCCTAGCGGGGGGGCTCTAAGAAGCTCCTACAATGAGCAGTTCTTC
NA	TRBV4-1	NA	TRBJ2-1	CASSQGPGRIEQFF	TGCGCCAGCAGCCAAGGCCCCGGGAGAATCGAGCAGTTCTTC
NA	TRBV2	NA	TRBJ2-7	CASTASDSYEQYF	TGTGCCAGCACTGCCAGTGACTCCTACGAGCAGTACTTC
TRBD2	TRBV2	NA	TRBJ2-3	CASSVSTGRTSGGGHPNTDTQYF	TGTGCCAGCAGTGTGTCGACCGGTCGGACTAGCGGGGGAGGCCACCCAAACACAGATACGCAGTATTTT
TRBD1	TRBV9	NA	TRBJ1-1	CASSVTPTGEPEAFF	TGTGCCAGCAGCGTAACCCCGACAGGGGAGCCTGAAGCTTTCTTT
TRBD1	TRBV28	NA	TRBJ1-2	CASRLGQWYNYGYTF	TGTGCCAGCAGGTTGGGACAGTGGTATAACTATGGCTACACCTTC
NA	TRBV19	NA	TRBJ1-1	CASSRTFDTEAFF	TGTGCCAGTAGCAGGACATTCGACACTGAAGCTTTCTTT
NA	TRBV6-4	NA	TRBJ2-3	CASSERGSTDTQYF	TGTGCCAGCAGTGAGAGGGGGTCCACAGATACGCAGTATTTT
TRBD1	TRBV25-1	NA	TRBJ2-7	CASSPRIGDSWVYEQYF	TGTGCCAGCAGTCCCCGAATAGGGGACAGTTGGGTCTACGAGCAGTACTTC
TRBD1	TRBV5-1	NA	TRBJ2-1	CASSWTGENEQFF	TGCGCCAGCAGCTGGACAGGGGAAAATGAGCAGTTCTTC
NA	TRBV18	NA	TRBJ1-1	CASSPRSADTEAFF	TGTGCCAGCTCACCTAGGAGTGCGGACACTGAAGCTTTCTTT
TRBD2	TRBV6-1	NA	TRBJ2-1	CASRSGGVYNEQFF	TGTGCCAGCAGGAGCGGGGGGGTTTACAATGAGCAGTTCTTC
NA	TRBV11-3	NA	TRBJ2-3	CASSFIIADTQYF	TGTGCCAGCAGCTTTATTATCGCAGATACGCAGTATTTT
NA	TRBV10-3	NA	TRBJ2-1	CAIRTGLPQFF	TGTGCCATCAGGACGGGACTGCCACAGTTCTTC
NA	TRBV5-1	few	TRBJ1-4	CASSFCRPGVTSGNEKLFF	TGCGCCAGCAGCTTTTGTCGTCCGGGGGTGACCTCGGGCAATGAAAAACTGTTTTTT
NA	TRBV28	few	TRBJ1-5	CASSPGQSVDNQPQHF	TGTGCCAGCAGTCCGGGACAAAGTGTGGACAATCAGCCCCAGCATTTT
TRBD2	TRBV7-9	NA	TRBJ2-7	CASSLGAGASYEQYF	TGTGCCAGCAGCTTAGGAGCGGGGGCCTCCTACGAGCAGTACTTC
TRBD2	TRBV2	NA	TRBJ2-7	CASSPWRGGSYEQYF	TGTGCCAGCAGCCCCTGGAGGGGAGGGTCCTACGAGCAGTACTTC
TRBD1	TRBV4-2	NA	TRBJ2-7	CASSQDAGQGFDEQYF	TGTGCCAGCAGCCAAGACGCGGGACAGGGTTTCGACGAGCAGTACTTC
TRBD2	TRBV7-9	once	TRBJ2-2	CASSPTSGLGELFF	TGTGCCAGCAGCCCCACTAGCGGCCTCGGGGAGCTGTTTTTT
NA	TRBV18	once	TRBJ2-5	CASSPTGGLETQYF	TGTGCCAGCTCACCTACCGGAGGGCTAGAGACCCAGTACTTC
NA	TRBV4-2	NA	TRBJ2-1	CASSPGPNEQFF	TGTGCCAGCAGCCCGGGTCCCAATGAGCAGTTCTTC
TRBD1	TRBV7-6	NA	TRBJ1-4	CASSSKGQDANEKLFF	TGTGCCAGCAGCTCGAAGGGACAGGATGCCAATGAAAAACTGTTTTTT
NA	TRBV2	NA	TRBJ2-2	CASSEVTYGELFF	TGTGCCAGCAGTGAGGTGACATACGGGGAGCTGTTTTTT
TRBD1	TRBV18	NA	TRBJ2-7	CASSPKPGTAPSSYEQYF	TGTGCCAGCTCACCCAAACCCGGGACAGCTCCCAGCTCCTACGAGCAGTACTTC
TRBD1	TRBV7-9	NA	TRBJ1-5	CASSTDRGPGQLQHF	TGTGCCAGCAGCACGGACAGGGGACCGGGGCAGCTCCAGCATTTT
TRBD2	TRBV7-2	NA	TRBJ2-6	CASSLIGLAGLSGANVLTF	TGTGCCAGCAGCCTTATCGGACTAGCGGGTCTCTCTGGGGCCAACGTCCTGACTTTC
NA	TRBV27	NA	TRBJ2-2	CASTTAGELFF	TGTGCCAGCACCACGGCCGGGGAGCTGTTTTTT
NA	TRBV7-9	NA	TRBJ2-5	CASSFTGTQETQYF	TGTGCCAGCAGCTTCACAGGGACCCAAGAGACCCAGTACTTC
NA	TRBV6-4	medium-sized	TRBJ2-1	CASSVSPEGEQFF	TGTGCCAGCAGTGTGTCCCCCGAGGGTGAGCAGTTCTTC
NA	TRBV27	NA	TRBJ2-7	CASSLSGVLF	TGTGCCAGCAGCCTATCCGGGGTCCTCTTC
TRBD1	TRBV27	NA	TRBJ1-5	CASSKGTGVNQPQHF	TGTGCCAGCAGTAAAGGGACAGGGGTAAATCAGCCCCAGCATTTT
NA	TRBV6-7	NA	TRBJ1-2	CASSYTGEKGYTF	TGTGCCAGCAGTTATACGGGAGAAAAAGGCTACACCTTC
NA	TRBV5-5	NA	TRBJ2-5	CASSYGVSTGPRETQYF	TGTGCCAGCAGCTACGGAGTTAGTACAGGGCCTAGGGAGACCCAGTACTTC
TRBD1	TRBV29-1	once	TRBJ2-1	CSITDSDRGEQFF	TGCAGCATCACTGACTCGGACAGGGGGGAGCAGTTCTTC
TRBD1	TRBV6-4	NA	TRBJ1-1	CASSPTGEGTEAFF	TGTGCCAGCAGCCCGACAGGGGAGGGCACTGAAGCTTTCTTT
NA	TRBV9	once	TRBJ2-7	CASSVASGDPTYEQYF	TGTGCCAGCAGCGTAGCTTCGGGGGACCCAACCTACGAGCAGTACTTC
TRBD2	TRBV11-1	NA	TRBJ2-7	CASSPSSGGDEQYF	TGTGCCAGCAGCCCGTCTAGCGGGGGGGACGAGCAGTACTTC
NA	TRBV19	NA	TRBJ2-1	CASSVWPGGYKDNEQFF	TGTGCCAGTAGTGTCTGGCCAGGGGGGTATAAGGACAATGAGCAGTTCTTC
NA	TRBV5-6	once	TRBJ1-2	CASSSSTGDYGYTF	TGTGCCAGCAGCTCTTCGACAGGAGACTATGGCTACACCTTC
NA	TRBV12-5	NA	TRBJ2-7	CASGLGCPGEQYF	TGTGCTAGTGGTTTGGGGTGCCCGGGGGAGCAGTACTTC
NA	TRBV7-2	NA	TRBJ2-7	CASSLEVISGEQYF	TGTGCCAGCAGCTTAGAGGTCATCTCGGGGGAGCAGTACTTC
NA	TRBV27	few	TRBJ2-1	CASSLGGREQFF	TGTGCCAGCAGTTTGGGTGGGCGTGAGCAGTTCTTC
NA	TRBV19	once	TRBJ1-1	CASSYRENFGMNTEAFF	TGTGCCAGTTCGTACCGGGAGAACTTCGGGATGAACACTGAAGCTTTCTTT
NA	TRBV7-6	NA	TRBJ2-3	CASSLSSLSSTDTQYF	TGTGCCAGCAGCTTAAGTAGCTTATCTAGCACAGATACGCAGTATTTT